This T cell receptor (beta chain) was sequenced for a study of blood T cell repertoires in COVID-19. Study as a whole: Specimens from acute and convalescent COVID-19 originated in the United States, Italy and Spain. T cells, B-cell-depleted T cells, or PBMCs supplied cDNA or gDNA.

Source study methods: Reference gene primer amplification in the assay estimated nucleated cell counts. Some clones are missing from TCRdb's copy, which holds only in-frame ones; the method was immunoSEQ multiplex PCR. D and trimming were read from the DNA, whereas the V and J calls and clone size are those reported in that table. In the table there are over 250,000 clones, around 87% of which are singletons. CDR3 size: 15 residues. V lost 2 bases, J lost 8 bases, and 18 bases lay in between. The germline CDR1 and CDR2 sequences are SEHNR and FQNEAQ (reference sequence). The TCR originated in a woman aged 45 to 65 with acute or convalescent COVID-19. The chain carries TRBV7-9 and TRBJ1-2; possible D gene TRBD1, 6 bases. The specimen sequenced was peripheral blood. CDR3 bases: TGTGCCAGCAGCTTATCTTTAGGGCAGGGGAAGGGCTACACCTTC. It is translated as CASSLSLGQGKGYTF.